This TCR beta chain came from a study of blood T cells in healthy people across ages. Using a J-beta primer mix together with a sample-barcoded 5' primer, a second PCR was run for roughly 7 to 12 cycles. Every cDNA was tagged by a template-switch adaptor with 12 random nucleotides. TCRdb independently ran MiXCR on the 5' RACE reads; one entry per CDR3 protein. The sample holds 1.5 million to 2 million distinct CDR3 sequences, approximately 32% seen once. With each sample, at least 5 micrograms of total RNA were extracted. Study results and limitations: Per million T cells, TCR beta diversity dropped roughly linearly as age increased. Fewer expanded clones and more diversity marked long-lived versus aged donors.

CDR1 PRHDT and CDR2 FYEKMQ come from the germline V gene (reference sequence). Deletions cut 2 bases from V and 0 bases from J, with 17 bases between. The CDR3 loop spans 18 amino acids. This clonotype has ten or more counts. What it recognizes is unknown. The source of this sequence is a woman aged 25-40 years in good health. Sequencing was performed on blood. This chain uses TRBV13 with TRBJ2-4; tentatively, D is TRBD2 (6 bases). The CDR3 loop reads CASSLLGDDGRAKNIQYF. In DNA, the CDR3 is TGTGCCAGCAGCTTACTCGGGGATGACGGGAGAGCCAAAAACATTCAGTACTTC.